Below, one T cell receptor (beta chain) is given with its context. This clone was counted between two and nine times. The specificity of this receptor is unknown. Base-call qualities are not available, and no considerably larger clone is one nucleotide away. TCRbeta CDR3 regions were amplified from genomic DNA using the immunoSEQ Assay, a bias-controlled multiplex PCR. Per the authors' processing: The number of nucleated cells in each sample was estimated by amplification of reference gene primers within the assay. To quantify the absolute abundance of each unique TCRbeta CDR3 rearrangement, sequence reads were collapsed and filtered. Productive Simpson clonality was computed per sample as the square root of Simpson's diversity index over productive rearrangements. TCRdb holds this immuneACCESS table with in-frame rearrangements only. Some clones are missing; in checked studies, unresolved V genes explain under half, and the rest has no known cause. V and J calls plus clone size are reproduced from that table; the DNA served to infer D and trimming. Across this sample there are 81,000 or so clones, with 75% to 90% seen only once. Of the sample, approximately 12% falls within the top ten clones.

The entry originates in a study of blood T cell repertoires in COVID-19 (dated by TCRdb to 2020 to 2021). General notes on the study: Samples from collaborators originated in the United States, Italy and Spain and spanned both the acute and convalescent phases of COVID-19. The repertoires were released in a freely available public database meant as a resource for research on the immune response to SARS-CoV-2. Where available, HLA class I and class II types were obtained from metadata supplied by the sample provider rather than from assay-based typing. The prospective study material was composed of cDNA or gDNA derived from T cells, B-cell-depleted T cells, or PBMCs. Subjects who had been exposed to COVID-19, were actively infected with it, or had recovered from it provided the deeply sampled blood TCRbeta repertoires that made up the dataset. The sample metadata nearly always contained a de-identified subject ID, COVID-19 status, age in years and sex. Samples were obtained from the ongoing ImmuneRACE study (first 160 participants) and from over 1,000 subjects provided by 6 global collaborators.

The research as a whole found: The amount of clinical and demographic metadata varied by source and participant and was provided uncurated.

Measured from the cysteine to the phenylalanine, the CDR3 is 14 residues long. This entry keeps only the CDR3 DNA: 42 bases, framed from base 1. Trimming removed 4 bases from V and 7 bases from J; the gene matches leave 7 bases unexplained. CDR1 SGHRS and CDR2 YFSETQ are derived from the germline V gene. Whole blood was collected in K2EDTA tubes by collaborating institutions according to the institutions' own protocols. For TCRbeta analysis, collaborators shipped samples as frozen whole blood, isolated PBMCs, or DNA extracted from either of those sample types. The source is a man between 65 and 85 years old with active or convalescent COVID-19. Sequencing used peripheral blood. The chain links TRBV5-1 with TRBJ1-4; 7 central nucleotides agree with TRBD1. The nucleotide sequence is given as TGCGCCAGCAGCCAGGGACAGATAGGTGAAAAACTGTTTTTT. This translates into CASSQGQIGEKLFF. The full variable domain, completed from the reference TRBV5-1 and TRBJ1-4 proteins outside the CDR3, reads KAGVTQTPRYLIKTRGQQVTLSCSPISGHRSVSWYQQTPGQGLQFLFEYFSETQRNKGNFPGRFSGRQFSNSRSEMNVSTLELGDSALYLCASSQGQIGEKLFFGSGTQLSVL.